This passage covers 21 T cell receptor beta chains from one sample sequenced in a study of shared clonotypes between healthy human individuals. Profiled with immunoSEQ multiplex PCR; TCRdb holds only in-frame clones, not every one. The sample includes 330,000 or so clones, over 65% of them seen just once. Specimen: memory CD4+ T cells sorted from blood. As for subset: CD45RA-negative fraction. The receptors originated from a man aged 25-40 years in good health.

The sample holds a few counts of this clone. This chain connects TRBV5-5 to TRBJ2-3; TRBD2 matches at 9 bases. V lost 6 bases to trimming and J lost 2 bases; unmatched junction nucleotides: 7. Germline values: CDR1 SGHKS, CDR2 YYEKEE (reference sequence). The CDR3 has 15 residues. This CDR3 reads CASTRREGFTDTQYF. The CDR3 bases are TGTGCCAGCACCCGGCGGGAGGGCTTCACAGATACGCAGTATTTT.

The DNA of the CDR3 is TGTGCCAGCAGCTCGGGACTAGGGAGTGAGCAGTACTTC. Its protein is CASSSGLGSEQYF. This sequence joins TRBV7-3 and TRBJ2-7; 8 positions agree with TRBD2. Germline CDR1 and CDR2: SGHTA and FQGTGA. The CDR3 extends over 13 amino acids. V dropped 4 bases and J dropped 7; count of bases not matched to a gene: 6.

CDR3 region: CASSRTDNTGELFF. The CDR3 coding sequence is TGTGCCAGCAGCAGGACAGACAACACCGGGGAGCTGTTTTTT. The chain links TRBV7-8 to TRBJ2-2, with D possibly being TRBD1 (6 bases). There are 14 residues in the CDR3. V lost 5 bases and J 2 bases, leaving 9 bases between the germline ends. Germline loops: CDR1 SGHVS, CDR2 FQNEAQ. Full variable domain (rest looked up from reference TRBV7-8 and TRBJ2-2): GAGVSQSPRYKVAKRGQDVALRCDPISGHVSLFWYQQALGQGPEFLTYFQNEAQLDKSGLPSDRFFAERPEGSVSTLKIQRTQQEDSAVYLCASSRTDNTGELFFGEGSRLTVL.

The J gene is TRBJ2-3, the V gene TRBV7-6, with D maybe TRBD2 (6 bases). The V gene lost 2 bases and the J gene lost 6 bases, with 12 bases spanning the gap. CDR1 is SGHVS and CDR2 is FNYEAQ in the germline V gene. The CDR3 spans 14 residues. CDR3 nucleotide sequence: TGTGCCAGCAGCTTATGGGAGGCCGGGGATACGCAGTATTTT. It encodes CASSLWEAGDTQYF.

V is TRBV19 and J is TRBJ2-1; TRBD1 matches 11 bases. Germline V lookup: CDR1 LNHDA, CDR2 SQIVND (reference sequence). CDR3 length: 14 residues. V lost 5 bases, J lost 9 bases, and 6 bases stayed unmatched. The CDR3 DNA follows: TGTGCCAGTAGTCCCCGGGACAGGGGGACTGAGCAGTTCTTC. Translating it yields CASSPRDRGTEQFF.

The J gene is TRBJ2-7, the V gene TRBV28; 9 bases are a match to TRBD1. CDR3 length equals 15 residues. Germline V gene data show CDR1 as MDHEN and CDR2 as SYDVKM. V was clipped by 6 bases and J by 4 bases; unmatched bases: 10. The CDR3 here is CASSFPDRGLYEQYF. CDR3 nucleotide sequence: TGTGCCAGCAGCTTCCCGGACAGGGGCTTGTACGAGCAGTACTTC.

This clone came up many times. The chain links TRBV11-2 to TRBJ1-1; no clear D gene. The CDR3 spans 16 residues. V was cut by 0 bases and J by 1 base, with 12 bases left in between. Looked up from germline, CDR1 is SGHAT and CDR2 is FQNNGV. The CDR3 spells CASSLDWVGSNTEAFF. The DNA for the CDR3 is TGTGCCAGCAGCTTAGATTGGGTGGGGTCGAACACTGAAGCTTTCTTT.

The rearrangement links TRBV6-5 to TRBJ1-4; 7 bases are a match to TRBD1. Germline-derived CDR1 and CDR2 are MNHEY and SVGAGI. The CDR3 is made up of 12 amino acids. J lost 11 bases, V lost 6 bases, and 6 bases had no gene match. This chain's CDR3 is CASSTGVGKLFF. The CDR3 bases are TGTGCCAGCAGCACAGGGGTTGGGAAACTGTTTTTT.

The chain has TRBV5-8 and TRBJ2-7; D unresolved. V dropped 2 bases and J dropped 4 bases, with 1 base sitting between them. Germline CDR1 SGHTS, CDR2 YDEGEE. This CDR3 spans 10 amino acids. CDR3 protein: CASSFYEQYF. The CDR3 DNA follows: TGTGCCAGCAGCTTTTACGAGCAGTACTTC.

V is TRBV5-4 and J is TRBJ2-7; tentative D call: TRBD2 (5 bases). Germline V lookup: CDR1 SGHNT, CDR2 YYREEE (reference sequence). Trimming took 4 bases from V and 2 from J, leaving 13 bases between them. The CDR3 loop spans 14 amino acids. The CDR3 is CASSLEAAAYEQYF. CDR3 in DNA: TGTGCCAGCAGCCTGGAGGCAGCTGCCTACGAGCAGTACTTC. The variable domain in full, completed from reference TRBV5-4 and TRBJ2-7, reads ETGVTQSPTHLIKTRGQQVTLRCSSQSGHNTVSWYQQALGQGPQFIFQYYREEENGRGNFPPRFSGLQFPNYSSELNVNALELDDSALYLCASSLEAAAYEQYFGPGTRLTVT.

The gene calls are TRBV2 and TRBJ2-3; D call uncertain. V was trimmed by 8 bases and J by 2 bases, leaving 11 bases between them. CDR1 and CDR2 from the germline V gene are SNHLY and FYNNEI. The CDR3 spans 13 residues. The CDR3 protein is CASAMADTDTQYF. The DNA of the CDR3 is TGTGCCAGCGCGATGGCGGACACAGATACGCAGTATTTT.

V usage is TRBV6-1 and J usage is TRBJ2-6, with D possibly being TRBD2 (6 bases). V lost 2 bases, J lost 2 bases, and 13 bases lay in between. This CDR3 comprises 17 residues. The germline gives CDR1 MNHNS, CDR2 SASEGT. DNA of the CDR3: TGTGCCAGCAGTGAATTACTCGGAGGGGCTGGGGCCAACGTCCTGACTTTC. This codes for CASSELLGGAGANVLTF.

V and J are TRBV23-1 and TRBJ1-2, with D unclear. TRBV23-1 is marked as an open reading frame, function uncertain. V lost 10 bases to trimming and J lost 4 bases, with 10 bases between them. The CDR3 is 11 amino acids. The CDR3 DNA is TGCGCCATGGCGGGGTTCTATGGCTACACCTTC. It yields the protein CAMAGFYGYTF.

The gene calls are TRBV7-3 and TRBJ2-3; D is possibly TRBD1 or TRBD2 (5 bases each). Germline V CDR1 and CDR2: SGHTA, FQGTGA. Trimming removed 0 bases from V and 2 bases from J, with 15 bases in between. This CDR3 spans 17 amino acids. Written as DNA, the CDR3 is TGTGCCAGCAGCTTAACGGGTTCTGGGACCCACACAGATACGCAGTATTTT. Its protein product is CASSLTGSGTHTDTQYF.

This rearrangement joins TRBV6-5 to TRBJ2-7; D uncertain. Germline CDR1 is MNHEY and CDR2 is SVGAGI. V was cut by 1 base and J by 3 bases, with 10 bases left in between. CDR3 size: 14 residues. CDR3 in amino acids: CASSYYRANYEQYF. The CDR3 bases are TGTGCCAGCAGTTACTACCGAGCAAACTACGAGCAGTACTTC.

The chain links TRBV15 to TRBJ2-7; no firm D call. CDR3 length equals 14 residues. Germline CDR1 and CDR2: LNHNV and YYDKDF (reference sequence). V lost 0 bases and J 3 bases, leaving 9 bases between the germline ends. In nucleotides, the CDR3 is TGTGCCACCAGCAGAGATATTCCGGGCTACGAGCAGTACTTC. It is translated as CATSRDIPGYEQYF.

The chain recombines TRBV9 with TRBJ1-4; a weak D match, TRBD1 (6 bases). CDR3 length: 14 amino acids. V was cut by 4 bases and J by 5 bases, with 12 bases left in between. The germline gives CDR1 SGDLS, CDR2 YYNGEE. CDR3: CASSPRTENEKLFF. CDR3 nucleotides: TGTGCCAGCAGCCCCCGGACAGAGAATGAAAAACTGTTTTTT.

The chain recombines TRBV20-1 with TRBJ1-2; TRBD1 is a possible D gene (5 bases). Per germline, CDR1 DFQATT and CDR2 SNEGSKA (reference sequence). This CDR3 spans 11 amino acids. V lost 3 bases and J lost 11, with 13 bases in between. For the CDR3, the DNA is TGCAGTGCTAGTGGCGACAGCGGATACACCTTC. It translates to CSASGDSGYTF.

This clone showed up many times. The chain joins TRBV27 to TRBJ2-3; no definite D call. There are 15 residues in the CDR3. Per germline, CDR1 MNHEY and CDR2 SMNVEV (reference sequence). Trimming took off 0 bases at V and 6 bases at J, with 13 bases between the two ends. The CDR3 spells CASSLSIGLGDTQYF. The CDR3 nucleotides are TGTGCCAGCAGTTTATCAATCGGATTAGGGGATACGCAGTATTTT.

This clone was recorded once. A read error is possible here, since a much larger clone lies one base away. The chain joins TRBV5-6 to TRBJ2-1, with a weak D call TRBD2 (6 bases). Germline V gene data show CDR1 as SGHDT and CDR2 as YYEEEE. CDR3 length equals 13 residues. V lost 4 bases to trimming and J lost 3 bases, with 8 bases between them. The CDR3 here is CASSRDFYNEQFF. For the CDR3, the DNA is TGTGCCAGCAGCCGGGACTTCTACAATGAGCAGTTCTTC.

The chain has TRBV5-1 and TRBJ2-2, with D perhaps matching TRBD2 (5 bases). Germline V gene sequence: CDR1 SGHRS, CDR2 YFSETQ. The CDR3 is made up of 16 amino acids. Trimming removed 0 bases at V and 4 bases at J, with 13 bases between. CDR3 nucleotide sequence: TGCGCCAGCAGCTTGGAGAATCTTCGGGGCACCGGGGAGCTGTTTTTT. Translation: CASSLENLRGTGELFF.